This T cell receptor (beta chain) came from a study of stem cell transplantation in POMP-related autoinflammatory disease (dated by TCRdb to the early 2020s). For the study in its entirety: It was hypothesized that MHC class I-dependent CD8+ T-cell differentiation and positive selection are impaired by defective thymoproteasomes, resulting in skewing of the TRB repertoire. Prior to transplant, the patients had CD4+ naive T-cell skewing, low CD8+ T-cell proportions, and decreased T-cell cytokine secretion. High-throughput TRB sequencing assessed how POMP deficiency affects T-cell receptor beta repertoire diversity and CDR3 characteristics. Results the study describes overall, beyond this receptor: PRAID patients showed a restricted number of unique TRB V-J gene pairings. In PRAID patients, the trend toward increased clonality and lower diversity reached statistical significance only for regulatory T cells. Across all analyzed T-cell subsets, PRAID patients tended toward lower TRB diversity and higher clonality.

Library preparation was by the immunoSEQ multiplex PCR assay. As for the authors' bioinformatics: Repertoire diversity was quantified with Shannon entropy, accounting for clonal size distribution. The Gini-Simpson index (Simpson_1-D) served as the measure of how unequally clonotypes were distributed. Imported from immuneACCESS, the table was reduced by TCRdb to in-frame sequences with V and J called. These copies leave out some clones; in studies compared against another copy, an unresolved V gene accounts for under half, and the cause of the remainder is not known. V, J and clone size are those of that table, while D and trimming were read from the DNA. The sample has roughly 32,000 clones on record, 88% of them singletons. The biggest ten clones account for over 0.6% of the sample. With regard to this clone: Its specific antigen is unknown. Qualities for individual bases were not recorded, and no much larger clone is one base off.

The sample's time point label, decoded: before hematopoietic stem cell transplant. PRAID was a condition in which autoinflammation came alongside prominent immunodeficiency. Prior to TRB sequencing, T-cell subsets (conventional T cells, CD8+ T cells, regulatory T cells, T follicular helper cells) were sorted. The CDR3 starts with the cysteine, ends with the phenylalanine, and has 13 residues. The kept DNA is CDR3 alone, 39 bases in frame from the first base. Reading the germline V gene gives CDR1 MGHRA and CDR2 YSYEKL. Between the V and J ends, shortened by 4 bases and 1 base respectively, the junction contains 8 bases.

The sample consisted of CD4+ T cells from PBMCs, taken before stem cell transplantation. This TCR came from a human donor with POMP-related autoinflammation and immune dysregulation (PRAID). The chain is assembled from TRBV4-1 and TRBJ2-7, with no D gene named confidently. At the DNA level, the sequence is TGCGCCAGCAGCCTAGACGGTTCCTACGAGCAGTACTTC. Its translation reads: CASSLDGSYEQYF.